What follows are 7 T cell receptor beta chains derived from one specimen sequenced in a study of preoperative IRX-2 immunotherapy in early breast cancer. Treatment meaning: preoperative locoregional IRX-2 cytokine immunotherapy. Here immunoSEQ multiplex PCR was the method, and the copy in TCRdb shows in-frame clones only, minus some. Among roughly 5,700 clones, 73% were seen once, and the ten largest hold about 14%. Sequencing used tumor tissue, obtained before IRX-2 immunotherapy. The receptor source for this set is a human donor with breast cancer.

A word on this clone: An end of the junction does not agree with germline; a read error may underlie this. The V gene is TRBV23-1, the J gene TRBJ1-1; D is ambiguous. TRBV23-1 is assigned to the ORF class and has an uncertain function. CDR3 length: 14 amino acids. The DNA of the CDR3 is TGCGCCAGCAGCCAATCCATGATTAGCACTGAAGCTTTCTTT. It encodes CASSQSMISTEAFF.

This clone is termed large. The chain couples TRBV29-1 to TRBJ1-1; 10 bases fit TRBD1. The CDR3 is 12 residues long. Germline values: CDR1 SQVTM, CDR2 ANQGSEA. The V segment lost 7 bases and the J segment 8 bases; nucleotides outside the gene matches: 7. Here the CDR3 DNA reads TGCAGCGCCCCCCGACAGGGGGCGGAAGCTTTCTTT. Translating gives CSAPRQGAEAFF.

The chain is built from TRBV29-1 and TRBJ1-1, with TRBD1 as a possible D gene (5 bases). This CDR3 region has 13 residues. Trimming took off 0 bases at V and 9 bases at J, with 14 bases between the two ends. Germline lookup yields CDR1 SQVTM and CDR2 ANQGSEA. DNA of the CDR3: TGCAGCGTTGAAGATCAAGACAGAAGGAAAGCTTTCTTT. Translating it yields CSVEDQDRRKAFF.

This sequence joins TRBV19 and TRBJ2-1; tentative D call: TRBD1 (6 bases). Trimming removed 6 bases from V and 4 bases from J, with 10 bases in between. The CDR3 totals 13 residues. The germline CDR1 and CDR2 sequences are LNHDA and SQIVND (reference sequence). The CDR3 sequence is CASSGQIYNEQFF. The DNA of the CDR3 is TGTGCCAGTAGCGGACAGATATACAATGAGCAGTTCTTC.

The chain couples TRBV28 to TRBJ1-4; perhaps TRBD1 as D (5 bases). CDR3 length: 14 residues. Trimming took off 4 bases at V and 5 bases at J, with 11 bases between the two ends. The germline V gene has CDR1 MDHEN and CDR2 SYDVKM. CDR3 coding DNA: TGTGCCAGCAGTTCCTCAGGGAAGAATGAAAAACTGTTTTTT. Encoded protein: CASSSSGKNEKLFF.

The V call is TRBV19, the J call TRBJ2-5, with 15 bases aligning to TRBD2. Germline CDR1 reads LNHDA; CDR2 reads SQIVND (reference sequence). The CDR3 spans 17 residues. Trimming took 6 bases from V and 4 from J; bases not matched to a gene: 9. This CDR3 reads CASSLSVGLAGGETQYF. CDR3 in DNA: TGTGCCAGTAGCCTCTCTGTGGGACTAGCGGGAGGAGAGACCCAGTACTTC. Together with reference TRBV19 and TRBJ2-5, the CDR3 gives the full variable domain: DGGITQSPKYLFRKEGQNVTLSCEQNLNHDAMYWYRQDPGQGLRLIYYSQIVNDFQKGDIAEGYSVSREKKESFPLTVTSAQKNPTAFYLCASSLSVGLAGGETQYFGPGTRLLVL.

This clone is large within its sample. This chain joins TRBV5-1 and TRBJ1-1; D might be TRBD1 (5 bases). V lost 0 bases to trimming and J lost 0 bases, with 9 bases between them. Germline V gene lookup returns CDR1 SGHRS and CDR2 YFSETQ. This CDR3 comprises 15 residues. The CDR3 DNA reads as TGCGCCAGCAGCTTGGGGGGGACTATGAACACTGAAGCTTTCTTT. The encoded protein is CASSLGGTMNTEAFF.